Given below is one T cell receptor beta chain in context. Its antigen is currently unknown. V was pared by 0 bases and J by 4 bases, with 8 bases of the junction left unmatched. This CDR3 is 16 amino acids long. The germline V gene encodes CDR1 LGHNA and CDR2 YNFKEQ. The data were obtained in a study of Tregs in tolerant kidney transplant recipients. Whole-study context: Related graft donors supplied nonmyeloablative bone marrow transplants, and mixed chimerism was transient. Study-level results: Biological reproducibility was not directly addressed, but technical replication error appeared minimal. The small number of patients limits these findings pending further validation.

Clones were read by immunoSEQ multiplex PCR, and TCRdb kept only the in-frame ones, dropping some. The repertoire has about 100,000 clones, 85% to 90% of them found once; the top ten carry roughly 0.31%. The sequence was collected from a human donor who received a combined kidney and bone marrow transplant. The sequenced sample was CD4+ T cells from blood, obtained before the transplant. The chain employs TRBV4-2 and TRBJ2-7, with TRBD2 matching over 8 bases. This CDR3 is CASSQEISGRWYEQYF. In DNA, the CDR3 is TGTGCCAGCAGCCAAGAGATCAGCGGGAGATGGTACGAGCAGTACTTC.